This T cell receptor beta chain comes out of a study of cytomegalovirus exposure and HLA in healthy donors. A few counts support this clone. Its antigen remains unidentified. The PCR had 60 Vbeta and 13 Jbeta primers. Assay used: immunoSEQ multiplex PCR; TCRdb lists only in-frame clones, some missing. The sample contains roughly 110,000 clones, 71% of which appear only once. General study points: The study assumed roughly uniform donor sequencing depth for presence/absence analyses. Being indistinguishable, some V segments were excluded, TRBV6-2 and TRBV6-3 among them. With DRB1 most and HLA-C fewest, TCR association rates differed between HLA loci in a later analysis.

The ends lost 1 base at V and 4 bases at J; junction bases unmatched: 7. The CDR3 sequence is 16 residues long. The germline CDR1 and CDR2 sequences are SGHTA and FQGNSA. This rearrangement joins TRBV7-2 to TRBJ2-5; 9 nucleotides agree with TRBD2. The sequenced sample consisted of PBMCs. The receptor was isolated from a female donor in good health and CMV-seronegative. The CDR3 nucleotides read TGTGCCAGCAGCTTAGTAGGCGGGAGGGCTTTAGAGACCCAGTACTTC. It codes for CASSLVGGRALETQYF.